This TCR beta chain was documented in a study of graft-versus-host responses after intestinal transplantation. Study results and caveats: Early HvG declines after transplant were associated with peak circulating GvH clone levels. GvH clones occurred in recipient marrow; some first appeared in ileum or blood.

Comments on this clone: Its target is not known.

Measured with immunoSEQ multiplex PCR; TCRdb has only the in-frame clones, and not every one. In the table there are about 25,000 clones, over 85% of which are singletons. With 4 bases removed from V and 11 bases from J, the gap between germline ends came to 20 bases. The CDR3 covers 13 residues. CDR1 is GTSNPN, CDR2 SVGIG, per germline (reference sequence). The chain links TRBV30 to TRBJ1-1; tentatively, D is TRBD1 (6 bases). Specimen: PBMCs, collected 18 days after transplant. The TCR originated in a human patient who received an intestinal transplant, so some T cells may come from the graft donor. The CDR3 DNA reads TGTGCCTGGACGGGTGGTACAGGGAGGCACGCTTTCTTT. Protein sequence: CAWTGGTGRHAFF. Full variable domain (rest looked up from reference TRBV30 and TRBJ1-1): SQTIHQWPATLVQPVGSPLSLECTVEGTSNPNLYWYRQAAGRGLQLLFYSVGIGQISSEVPQNLSASRPQDRQFILSSKKLLLSDSGFYLCAWTGGTGRHAFFGQGTRLTVV.